These 30 T cell receptor beta chains were sequenced from one sample in a study of CD8+ T cells in alopecia areata. As the sequencing template, cDNA was produced by extracting RNA and reverse transcribing it. The data were produced by immunoSEQ multiplex PCR, yet TCRdb's version contains in-frame clones alone and is incomplete. The table has approximately 150,000 clones, about 67% seen once; the top ten hold about 10%. The sample in question was CD8+ T cells sorted from blood, obtained at week 0. These receptors originate from a human donor with alopecia areata.

In this sample, this clone turned up a few times. The chain has TRBV7-8 and TRBJ2-4, with TRBD2 as a possible D gene (5 bases). Germline CDR1 reads SGHVS; CDR2 reads FQNEAQ. This CDR3 comprises 14 residues. The germline V and J ends were trimmed by 5 bases and 5 bases, with 13 bases remaining between them. This CDR3 is CASSVRKGENIQYF. DNA of the CDR3: TGTGCCAGCAGCGTTAGGAAGGGAGAAAACATTCAGTACTTC.

The rearrangement uses TRBV5-1 and TRBJ1-2, with D possibly being TRBD1 (5 bases). V dropped 4 bases and J dropped 4 bases, with 20 bases sitting between them. Germline-derived CDR1 and CDR2 are SGHRS and YFSETQ. The CDR3 is 16 amino acids. The CDR3 DNA reads as TGCGCCAGCAGCGAAGGCACGGCAGGGAAGGCCTATGGCTACACCTTC. Amino acids: CASSEGTAGKAYGYTF.

The CDR3 region is CASSLKTGVSTEAFF. The CDR3 DNA reads TGTGCCAGCTCACTCAAGACAGGGGTTAGCACTGAAGCTTTCTTT. This sequence joins TRBV18 and TRBJ1-1; 8 bases fit TRBD1. The CDR3 totals 15 residues. V gave up 4 bases and J gave up 4 bases; unmatched junction bases: 8. The V gene's germline CDR1 is KGHSH and CDR2 LQKENI.

The chain uses TRBV5-1 and TRBJ2-7, with 7 bases identical to TRBD1. Germline V gene lookup returns CDR1 SGHRS and CDR2 YFSETQ. Trimming cost V 4 bases and J 3 bases; bases outside gene matches: 10. This CDR3 contains 15 residues. This CDR3 reads CASSRFQGVNYEQYF. As DNA, the CDR3 is TGCGCCAGCAGCCGCTTCCAGGGGGTAAACTACGAGCAGTACTTC. Based on the CDR3 plus reference TRBV5-1 and TRBJ2-7, the full variable domain is KAGVTQTPRYLIKTRGQQVTLSCSPISGHRSVSWYQQTPGQGLQFLFEYFSETQRNKGNFPGRFSGRQFSNSRSEMNVSTLELGDSALYLCASSRFQGVNYEQYFGPGTRLTVT.

The chain combines TRBV4-1 with TRBJ1-5; no reliable D call. The CDR3 is 16 amino acids. Per the germline V gene, CDR1 is MGHRA and CDR2 is YSYEKL. V was shortened by 2 bases and J by 4 bases, with 15 bases between the two germline ends. CDR3 coding DNA: TGCGCCAGCAGCCAAATTTTAGGGAACGGTAATCAGCCCCAGCATTTT. Translated: CASSQILGNGNQPQHF.

The chain couples TRBV19 to TRBJ1-5; the D is unclear. V lost 0 bases to trimming and J lost 7 bases, with 22 bases between them. The germline V gene has CDR1 LNHDA and CDR2 SQIVND (reference sequence). The CDR3 is 18 residues long. The CDR3 loop reads CASSIDFLLTQAGQPQHF. CDR3 nucleotides: TGTGCCAGTAGTATAGATTTCTTATTGACCCAAGCGGGGCAGCCCCAGCATTTT. Full variable domain (outside the CDR3, taken from reference TRBV19 and TRBJ1-5): DGGITQSPKYLFRKEGQNVTLSCEQNLNHDAMYWYRQDPGQGLRLIYYSQIVNDFQKGDIAEGYSVSREKKESFPLTVTSAQKNPTAFYLCASSIDFLLTQAGQPQHFGDGTRLSIL.

This chain connects TRBV2 to TRBJ1-1; D not resolved. Germline V gene data show CDR1 as SNHLY and CDR2 as FYNNEI. With 7 bases removed from V and 1 base from J, the gap between germline ends came to 7 bases. The length of the CDR3 is 12 residues. As DNA, the CDR3 is TGTGCCAGCATTTATGGGAACACTGAAGCTTTCTTT. Translation gives CASIYGNTEAFF.

The chain is built from TRBV6-1 and TRBJ1-1; tentatively, D is TRBD1 (5 bases). Germline V lookup: CDR1 MNHNS, CDR2 SASEGT. Trimming stripped 2 bases from V and 3 bases from J, with 10 bases between. The CDR3 length is 14 residues. CDR3 sequence: CASSEHRSDTEAFF. The CDR3 bases are TGTGCCAGCAGTGAACACAGGTCCGACACTGAAGCTTTCTTT.

This clone was seen only a few times. The chain recombines TRBV27 with TRBJ2-1, with D perhaps matching TRBD2 (6 bases). The CDR3 totals 15 residues. CDR1 is MNHEY and CDR2 is SMNVEV in the germline V gene (reference sequence). Between the trimmed V and J ends, which lost 6 bases and 4 bases, there was a span of 16 bases. CDR3 in DNA: TGTGCCAGCAGCCGAGGGACTGACCCGTACAATGAGCAGTTCTTC. As protein: CASSRGTDPYNEQFF.

The gene calls are TRBV10-2 and TRBJ1-2; D might be TRBD1 (5 bases). The CDR3 is 11 amino acids. Germline CDR1 WSHSY, CDR2 SAAADI. Trimming took 11 bases from V and 2 from J, leaving 9 bases between them. CDR3 in amino acids: CAAGENYGYTF. The CDR3 DNA reads TGCGCCGCGGGGGAGAACTATGGCTACACCTTC.

This chain uses TRBV29-1 with TRBJ1-2; D is perhaps TRBD1 (5 bases). CDR3 length: 12 residues. Trimming left V 6 bases short and J 7 bases short, with 15 bases between. Per germline, CDR1 SQVTM and CDR2 ANQGSEA. CDR3 protein: CSVPWWGGGYTF. In DNA, the CDR3 is TGCAGCGTCCCTTGGTGGGGGGGTGGCTACACCTTC.

The chain recombines TRBV23-1 with TRBJ2-7; 11 bases are shared with TRBD1. TRBV23-1 is recorded as an ORF, its role being uncertain. The CDR3 sequence is 17 residues long. J was trimmed by 5 bases and V by 5 bases; bases with no gene match: 14. The CDR3 nucleotides are TGCGCCAGCAGTGGGTCGTCGAGCGGACAGGGGGCCCACGAGCAGTACTTC. The encoded protein is CASSGSSSGQGAHEQYF.

The chain has TRBV2 and TRBJ1-5; 10 bases align to TRBD1. Trimming cost V 6 bases and J 5 bases; bases outside gene matches: 4. This CDR3 comprises 14 residues. Germline V gives CDR1 SNHLY, CDR2 FYNNEI. CDR3 bases: TGTGCCAGCAGACCCGGGACAGGGGATCAGCCCCAGCATTTT. It encodes CASRPGTGDQPQHF.

The V and J genes are TRBV4-1 and TRBJ2-7; 7 bases align to TRBD1. Looked up from germline, CDR1 is MGHRA and CDR2 is YSYEKL. The CDR3 length is 16 residues. V was clipped by 2 bases and J by 0 bases; unmatched bases: 7. CDR3 nucleotide sequence: TGCGCCAGCAGCCAAACGCCGGGACAGAGCTCCTACGAGCAGTACTTC. Its translation is CASSQTPGQSSYEQYF.

The DNA for the CDR3 is TGTGCCAGCGGTGACCGAGGAAGCTCCTACAATGAGCAGTTCTTC. Translating it yields CASGDRGSSYNEQFF. This sequence joins TRBV27 and TRBJ2-1, with unresolved D. With 8 bases removed from V and 0 bases from J, the gap between germline ends came to 14 bases. The CDR3 covers 15 residues. Looked up from germline, CDR1 is MNHEY and CDR2 is SMNVEV (reference sequence).

The rearrangement uses TRBV4-1 and TRBJ1-5; D is unclear. CDR1 MGHRA and CDR2 YSYEKL come from the germline V gene. The CDR3 is 13 amino acids. Trimming left V 1 base short and J 10 bases short, with 11 bases between. This chain's CDR3 is CASSQAGFRPQHF. CDR3 bases: TGCGCCAGCAGCCAAGCCGGGTTCCGACCCCAGCATTTT.

This clone appeared once. This chain joins TRBV27 and TRBJ1-2, with D perhaps matching TRBD1 (5 bases). Trimming left V 5 bases short and J 1 base short, with 20 bases between. The CDR3 totals 17 residues. Germline assignment: CDR1 MNHEY and CDR2 SMNVEV (reference sequence). CDR3 sequence: CASSQSQGGDYNYGYTF. The CDR3 DNA sequence: TGTGCCAGCAGTCAATCCCAGGGAGGAGATTATAACTATGGCTACACCTTC.

The genes are TRBV2 and TRBJ1-5; 11 bases line up with TRBD1. This CDR3 region has 15 residues. Germline lookup yields CDR1 SNHLY and CDR2 FYNNEI. The junction had 9 bases not matched to a gene; V was cut back by 8 bases and J by 6 bases. In DNA, the CDR3 is TGTGCCAGCCGAATCGGACAGGGGGCGGGTCAGCCCCAGCATTTT. This translates into CASRIGQGAGQPQHF. Based on the CDR3 plus reference TRBV2 and TRBJ1-5, the full variable domain is EPEVTQTPSHQVTQMGQEVILRCVPISNHLYFYWYRQILGQKVEFLVSFYNNEISEKSEIFDDQFSVERPDGSNFTLKIRSTKLEDSAMYFCASRIGQGAGQPQHFGDGTRLSIL.

The rearrangement uses TRBV10-3 and TRBJ2-1; 7 bases are a match to TRBD2. Germline CDR1 ENHRY, CDR2 SYGVKD. V trimming: 6 bases; J trimming: 2 bases; junction bases outside the gene matches: 4. This CDR3 has 14 amino acids. The CDR3 loop reads CAISGAGTYNEQFF. The CDR3 region has the DNA TGTGCCATCAGCGGAGCGGGGACCTACAATGAGCAGTTCTTC.

V and J are TRBV27 and TRBJ2-7; D possibly matches TRBD1 or TRBD2 (5 bases each). Per the germline V gene, CDR1 is MNHEY and CDR2 is SMNVEV (reference sequence). This CDR3 is built from 13 residues. Trimming removed 2 bases from V and 5 bases from J, with 10 bases in between. The CDR3 DNA reads as TGTGCCAGCAGTTTAGGGGGTCTTAACGAGCAGTACTTC. This sequence encodes CASSLGGLNEQYF.

The V call is TRBV27, the J call TRBJ2-5; D is uncertain. The CDR3 loop spans 11 amino acids. CDR1 and CDR2 (germline): MNHEY, SMNVEV (reference sequence). V was clipped by 7 bases and J by 5 bases, with 8 bases between them. Written as DNA, the CDR3 is TGTGCCAGCAAACTGGGGGAGACCCAGTACTTC. This sequence encodes CASKLGETQYF.

The V gene is TRBV7-9, the J gene TRBJ2-7; 7 bases map to TRBD1. Germline V CDR1 and CDR2: SEHNR, FQNEAQ (reference sequence). The CDR3 contains 16 residues. Trimming at V came to 5 bases and at J to 2 bases, leaving 12 bases not matched to a gene. The CDR3: CASSTQDRIPPYEQYF. The CDR3 nucleotides read TGTGCCAGCAGCACCCAGGACAGGATCCCGCCCTACGAGCAGTACTTC.

This chain uses TRBV6-5 with TRBJ1-5; D gene ambiguous. This CDR3 is built from 14 residues. Germline CDR1 is MNHEY and CDR2 is SVGAGI. V lost 8 bases and J 1 base, leaving 12 bases between the germline ends. The CDR3 sequence: CASASIDSNQPQHF. Here the CDR3 DNA reads TGTGCCAGCGCCTCGATTGACAGCAATCAGCCCCAGCATTTT.

This chain links TRBV4-2 with TRBJ2-3, with D possibly being TRBD2 (5 bases). Germline V gene lookup returns CDR1 LGHNA and CDR2 YNFKEQ. The CDR3 runs to 15 residues. Trimming removed 5 bases at V and 5 bases at J, with 17 bases between. For the CDR3, the DNA is TGTGCCAGCAGCGTGCTGGGAGTCGGTGTAGATACGCAGTATTTT. It is translated as CASSVLGVGVDTQYF.

J is TRBJ1-2 and V is TRBV5-1, with D perhaps matching TRBD1 (6 bases). Germline V gene lookup returns CDR1 SGHRS and CDR2 YFSETQ. The CDR3 spans 16 residues. V was shortened by 4 bases and J by 4 bases, with 20 bases between the two germline ends. This chain's CDR3 is CASSPEGGGASYGYTF. In DNA form, the CDR3 reads TGCGCCAGCAGCCCCGAGGGTGGGGGCGCAAGCTATGGCTACACCTTC.

The CDR3 region has the DNA TGTGCCAGCAGTGAATGGCCATACGCTAGCACAGATACGCAGTATTTT. Translation: CASSEWPYASTDTQYF. This chain joins TRBV2 and TRBJ2-3; no definite D call. Germline V gene data show CDR1 as SNHLY and CDR2 as FYNNEI. With 2 bases removed from V and 0 bases from J, the gap between germline ends came to 12 bases. This CDR3 is 16 amino acids long.

The V gene is TRBV10-3, the J gene TRBJ1-1; D is undetermined. Germline V gene data show CDR1 as ENHRY and CDR2 as SYGVKD. V was pared by 0 bases and J by 7 bases, with 6 bases between. This CDR3 comprises 12 residues. The CDR3, as DNA: TGTGCCATCAGTGAGTCGAACTATGAAGCTTTCTTT. Translation: CAISESNYEAFF.

This rearrangement joins TRBV28 to TRBJ2-7, with 10 positions matching TRBD1. The CDR3 is 17 amino acids. Per germline, CDR1 MDHEN and CDR2 SYDVKM. J lost 4 bases, V lost 5 bases, and 14 bases had no gene match. CDR3 loop: CASSLGPRDRGLYEQYF. The CDR3 nucleotides read TGTGCCAGCAGTCTCGGACCCCGGGACAGGGGATTGTACGAGCAGTACTTC.

In regard to this clone: Germline and junction disagree at one end, which may indicate a read error. This rearrangement joins TRBV9 to TRBJ1-2; no clear D gene. CDR3 length equals 9 residues. CDR1 and CDR2 (germline): SGDLS, YYNGEE. The CDR3 sequence: CASSPGIPF. Written as DNA, the CDR3 is TGTGCCAGCAGCCCCGGCATTCCCTTC.

As to this clone: The same CDR3 also results from other DNA sequences found in this sample. The rearrangement links TRBV29-1 to TRBJ2-4, with a tentative D call TRBD2 (7 bases). Germline V lookup: CDR1 SQVTM, CDR2 ANQGSEA. Deletions cut 5 bases from V and 3 bases from J, with 11 bases between. The CDR3 loop spans 13 amino acids. CDR3 region: CSVRGGDKNIQYF. The CDR3 bases are TGCAGCGTTAGGGGGGGAGACAAAAACATTCAGTACTTC.